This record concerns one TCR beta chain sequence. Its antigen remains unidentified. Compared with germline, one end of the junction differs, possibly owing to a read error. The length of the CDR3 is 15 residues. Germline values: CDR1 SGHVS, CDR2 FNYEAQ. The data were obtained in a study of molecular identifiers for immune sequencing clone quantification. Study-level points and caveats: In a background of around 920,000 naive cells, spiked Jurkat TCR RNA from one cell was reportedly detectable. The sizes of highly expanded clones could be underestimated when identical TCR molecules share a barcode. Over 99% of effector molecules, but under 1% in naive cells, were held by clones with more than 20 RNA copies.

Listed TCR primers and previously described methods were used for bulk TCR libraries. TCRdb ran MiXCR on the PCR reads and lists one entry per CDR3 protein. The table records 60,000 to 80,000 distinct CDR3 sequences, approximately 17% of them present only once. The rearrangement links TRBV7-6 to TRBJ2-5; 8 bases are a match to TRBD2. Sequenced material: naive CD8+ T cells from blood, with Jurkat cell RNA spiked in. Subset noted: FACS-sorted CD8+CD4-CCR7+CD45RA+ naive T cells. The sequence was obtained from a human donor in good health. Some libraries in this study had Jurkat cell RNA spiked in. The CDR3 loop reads CASSLASLAGETQYF. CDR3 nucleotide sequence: TGTGCTAGCAGCTTAGCGAGTCTAGCGGGCGAGACCCAGTACTTC.